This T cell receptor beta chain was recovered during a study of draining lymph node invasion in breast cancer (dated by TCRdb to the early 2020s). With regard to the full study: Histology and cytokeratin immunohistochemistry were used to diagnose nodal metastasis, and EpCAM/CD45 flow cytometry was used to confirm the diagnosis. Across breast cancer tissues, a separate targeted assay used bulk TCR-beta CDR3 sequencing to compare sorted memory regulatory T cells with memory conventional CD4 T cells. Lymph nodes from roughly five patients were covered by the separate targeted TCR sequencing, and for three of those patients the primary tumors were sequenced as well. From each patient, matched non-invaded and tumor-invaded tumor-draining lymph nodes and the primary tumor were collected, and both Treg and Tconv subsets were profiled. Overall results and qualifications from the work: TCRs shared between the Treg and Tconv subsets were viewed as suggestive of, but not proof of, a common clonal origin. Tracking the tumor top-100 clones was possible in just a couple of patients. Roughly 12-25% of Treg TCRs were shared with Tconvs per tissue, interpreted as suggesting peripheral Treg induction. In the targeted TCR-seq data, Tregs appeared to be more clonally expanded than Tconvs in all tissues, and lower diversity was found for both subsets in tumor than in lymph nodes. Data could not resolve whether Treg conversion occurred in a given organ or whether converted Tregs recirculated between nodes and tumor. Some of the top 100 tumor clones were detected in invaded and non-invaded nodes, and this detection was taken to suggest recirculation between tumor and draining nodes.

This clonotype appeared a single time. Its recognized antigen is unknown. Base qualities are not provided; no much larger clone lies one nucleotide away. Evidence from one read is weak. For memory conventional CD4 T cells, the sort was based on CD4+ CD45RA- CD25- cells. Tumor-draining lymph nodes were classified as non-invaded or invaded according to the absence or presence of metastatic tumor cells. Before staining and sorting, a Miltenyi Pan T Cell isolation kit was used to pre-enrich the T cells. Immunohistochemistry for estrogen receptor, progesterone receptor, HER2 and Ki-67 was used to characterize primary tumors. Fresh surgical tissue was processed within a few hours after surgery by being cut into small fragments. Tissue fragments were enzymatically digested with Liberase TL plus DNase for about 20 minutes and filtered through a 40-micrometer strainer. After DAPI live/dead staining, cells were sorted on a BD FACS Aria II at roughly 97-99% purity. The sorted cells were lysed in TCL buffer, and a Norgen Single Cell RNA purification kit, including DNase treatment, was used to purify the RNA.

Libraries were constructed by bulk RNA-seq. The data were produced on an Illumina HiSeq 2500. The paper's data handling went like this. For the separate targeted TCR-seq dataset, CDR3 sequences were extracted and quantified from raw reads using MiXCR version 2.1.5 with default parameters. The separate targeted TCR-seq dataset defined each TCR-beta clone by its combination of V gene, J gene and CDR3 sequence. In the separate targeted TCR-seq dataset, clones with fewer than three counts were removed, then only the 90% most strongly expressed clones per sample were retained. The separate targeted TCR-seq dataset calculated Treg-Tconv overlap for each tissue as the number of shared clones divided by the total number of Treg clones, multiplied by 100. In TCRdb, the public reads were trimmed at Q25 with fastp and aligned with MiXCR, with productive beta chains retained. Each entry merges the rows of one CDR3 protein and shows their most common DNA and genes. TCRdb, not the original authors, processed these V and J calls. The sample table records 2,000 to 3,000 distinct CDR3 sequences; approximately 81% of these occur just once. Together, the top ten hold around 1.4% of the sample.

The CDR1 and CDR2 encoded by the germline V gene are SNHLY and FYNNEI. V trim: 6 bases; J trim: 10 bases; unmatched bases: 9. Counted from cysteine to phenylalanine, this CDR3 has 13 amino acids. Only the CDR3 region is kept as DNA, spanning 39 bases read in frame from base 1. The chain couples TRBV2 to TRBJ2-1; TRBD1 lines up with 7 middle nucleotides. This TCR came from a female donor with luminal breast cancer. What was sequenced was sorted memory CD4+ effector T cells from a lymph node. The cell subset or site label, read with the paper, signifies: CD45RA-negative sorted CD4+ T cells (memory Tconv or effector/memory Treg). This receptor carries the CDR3 CASSRQGEEEQFF. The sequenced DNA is TGTGCCAGCAGCAGACAGGGTGAGGAGGAGCAGTTCTTC.